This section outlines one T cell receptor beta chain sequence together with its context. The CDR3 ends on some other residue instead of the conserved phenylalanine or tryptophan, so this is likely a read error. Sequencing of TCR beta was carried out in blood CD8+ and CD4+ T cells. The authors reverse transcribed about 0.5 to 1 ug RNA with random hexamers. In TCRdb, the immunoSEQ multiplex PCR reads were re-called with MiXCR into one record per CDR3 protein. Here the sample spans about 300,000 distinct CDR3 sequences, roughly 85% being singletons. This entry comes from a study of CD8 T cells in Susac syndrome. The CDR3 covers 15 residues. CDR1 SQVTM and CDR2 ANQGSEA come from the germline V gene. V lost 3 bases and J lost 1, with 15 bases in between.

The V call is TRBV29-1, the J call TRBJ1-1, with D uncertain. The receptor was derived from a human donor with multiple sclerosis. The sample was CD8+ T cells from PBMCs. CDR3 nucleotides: TGCAGCGTTGAGGGCGTCGTTGTGGGGAACACTGAAGCTTTCCTT. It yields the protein CSVEGVVVGNTEAFL.